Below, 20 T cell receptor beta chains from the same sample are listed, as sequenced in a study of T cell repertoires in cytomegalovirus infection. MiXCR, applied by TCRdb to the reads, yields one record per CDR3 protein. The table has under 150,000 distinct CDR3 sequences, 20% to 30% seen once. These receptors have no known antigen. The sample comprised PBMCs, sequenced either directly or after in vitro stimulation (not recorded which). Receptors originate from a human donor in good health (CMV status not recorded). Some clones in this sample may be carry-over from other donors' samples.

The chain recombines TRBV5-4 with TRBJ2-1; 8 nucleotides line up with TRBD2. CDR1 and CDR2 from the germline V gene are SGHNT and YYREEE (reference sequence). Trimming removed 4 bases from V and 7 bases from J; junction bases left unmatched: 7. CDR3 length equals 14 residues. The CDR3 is CASSPGLEGNEQFF. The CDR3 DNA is TGTGCCAGCAGCCCGGGACTAGAGGGAAATGAGCAGTTCTTC.

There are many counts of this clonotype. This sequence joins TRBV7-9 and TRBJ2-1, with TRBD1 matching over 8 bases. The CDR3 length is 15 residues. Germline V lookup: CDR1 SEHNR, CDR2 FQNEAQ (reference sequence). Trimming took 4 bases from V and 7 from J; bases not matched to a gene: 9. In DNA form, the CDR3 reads TGTGCCAGCAGCTCAACAACCGGGACAGGAAATGAGCAGTTCTTC. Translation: CASSSTTGTGNEQFF.

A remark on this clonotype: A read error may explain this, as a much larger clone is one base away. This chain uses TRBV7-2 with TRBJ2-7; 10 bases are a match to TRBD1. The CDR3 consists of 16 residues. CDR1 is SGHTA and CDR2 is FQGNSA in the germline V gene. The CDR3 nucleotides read TGTGCCAACAGCCCTAGGATGACAGGGGGCACCTACGAGCAGTACTTC. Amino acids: CANSPRMTGGTYEQYF.

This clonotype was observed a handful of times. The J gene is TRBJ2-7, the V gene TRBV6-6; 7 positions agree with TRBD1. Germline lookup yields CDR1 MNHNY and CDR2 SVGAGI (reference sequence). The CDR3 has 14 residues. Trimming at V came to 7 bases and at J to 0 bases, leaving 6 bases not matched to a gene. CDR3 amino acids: CASKSRDSSYEQYF. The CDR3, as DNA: TGTGCCAGCAAAAGTAGGGACAGCTCCTACGAGCAGTACTTC.

CDR3 sequence: CASSLSGRLIYNEQFF. CDR3 DNA: TGTGCCAGCAGCCTTTCGGGGAGGTTGATCTACAATGAGCAGTTCTTC. The chain links TRBV11-2 to TRBJ2-1, with D maybe TRBD2 (6 bases). Germline lookup yields CDR1 SGHAT and CDR2 FQNNGV. The CDR3 sequence is 16 residues long. The V end was cut by 5 bases, the J end by 3 bases, with 17 bases between.

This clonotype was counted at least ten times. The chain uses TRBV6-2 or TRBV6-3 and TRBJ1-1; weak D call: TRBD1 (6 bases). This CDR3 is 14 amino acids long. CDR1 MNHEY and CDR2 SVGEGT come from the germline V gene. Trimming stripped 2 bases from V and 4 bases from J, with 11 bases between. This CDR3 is CASSYVRGSTEAFF. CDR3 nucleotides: TGTGCCAGCAGTTACGTCAGGGGAAGCACTGAAGCTTTCTTT.

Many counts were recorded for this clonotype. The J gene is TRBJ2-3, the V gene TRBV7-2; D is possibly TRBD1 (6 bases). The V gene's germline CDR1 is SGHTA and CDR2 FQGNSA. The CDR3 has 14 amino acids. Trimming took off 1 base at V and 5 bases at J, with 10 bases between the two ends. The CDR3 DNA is TGTGCCAGCAGCTTAGGAACAGGGATAGATACGCAGTATTTT. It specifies CASSLGTGIDTQYF.

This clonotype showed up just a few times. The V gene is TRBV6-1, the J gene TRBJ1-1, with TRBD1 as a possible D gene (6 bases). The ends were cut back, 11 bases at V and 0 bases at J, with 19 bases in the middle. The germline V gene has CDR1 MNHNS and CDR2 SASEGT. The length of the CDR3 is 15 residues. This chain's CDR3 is CASEDSLHMNTEAFF. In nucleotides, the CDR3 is TGTGCCTCCGAGGACAGTCTCCACATGAACACTGAAGCTTTCTTT.

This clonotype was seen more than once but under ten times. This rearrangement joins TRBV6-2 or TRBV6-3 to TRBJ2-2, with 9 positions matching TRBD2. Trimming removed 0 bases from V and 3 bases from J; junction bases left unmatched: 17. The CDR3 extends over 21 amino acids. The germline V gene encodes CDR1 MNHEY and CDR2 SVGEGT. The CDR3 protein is CASSYSILVSREGLYTGELFF. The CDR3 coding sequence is TGTGCCAGCAGTTACTCGATATTGGTCTCGCGGGAGGGCCTATACACCGGGGAGCTGTTTTTT.

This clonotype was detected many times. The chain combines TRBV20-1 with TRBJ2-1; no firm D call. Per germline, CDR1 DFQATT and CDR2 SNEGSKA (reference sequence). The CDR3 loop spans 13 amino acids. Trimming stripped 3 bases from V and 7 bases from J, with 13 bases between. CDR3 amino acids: CSASSRASNEQFF. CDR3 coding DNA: TGCAGTGCTAGTTCTAGGGCCTCAAATGAGCAGTTCTTC.

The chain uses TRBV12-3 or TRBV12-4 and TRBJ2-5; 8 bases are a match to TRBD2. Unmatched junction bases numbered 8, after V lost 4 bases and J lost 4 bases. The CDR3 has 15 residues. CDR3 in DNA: TGTGCCAGCAGTTATATAGCGGGAACGGGAGAGACCCAGTACTTC. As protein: CASSYIAGTGETQYF.

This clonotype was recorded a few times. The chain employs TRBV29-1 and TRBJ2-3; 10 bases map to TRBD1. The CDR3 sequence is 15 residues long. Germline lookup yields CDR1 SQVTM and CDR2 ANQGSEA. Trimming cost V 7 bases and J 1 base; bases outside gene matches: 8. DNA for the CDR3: TGCAGCGCAGCCCCGGACAGGGGGGGCACAGATACGCAGTATTTT. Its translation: CSAAPDRGGTDTQYF.

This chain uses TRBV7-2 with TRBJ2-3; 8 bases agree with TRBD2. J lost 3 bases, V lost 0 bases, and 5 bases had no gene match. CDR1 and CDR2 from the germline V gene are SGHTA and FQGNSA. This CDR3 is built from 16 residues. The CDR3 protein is CASSLAGTRGTDTQYF. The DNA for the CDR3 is TGTGCCAGCAGCTTAGCAGGGACTAGGGGTACAGATACGCAGTATTTT.

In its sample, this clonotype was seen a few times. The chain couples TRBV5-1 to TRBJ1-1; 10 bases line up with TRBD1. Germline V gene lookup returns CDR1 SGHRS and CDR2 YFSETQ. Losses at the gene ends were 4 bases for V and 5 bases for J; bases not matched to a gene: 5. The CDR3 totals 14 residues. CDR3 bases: TGCGCCAGCAGCGAGGGGACAGGGGTGACTGAAGCTTTCTTT. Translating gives CASSEGTGVTEAFF.

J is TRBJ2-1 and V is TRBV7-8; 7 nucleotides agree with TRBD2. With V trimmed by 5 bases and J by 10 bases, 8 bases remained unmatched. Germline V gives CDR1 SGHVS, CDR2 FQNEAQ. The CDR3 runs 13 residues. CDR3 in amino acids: CASSNPGRTEQFF. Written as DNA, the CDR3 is TGTGCCAGCAGCAATCCCGGGAGGACCGAGCAGTTCTTC.

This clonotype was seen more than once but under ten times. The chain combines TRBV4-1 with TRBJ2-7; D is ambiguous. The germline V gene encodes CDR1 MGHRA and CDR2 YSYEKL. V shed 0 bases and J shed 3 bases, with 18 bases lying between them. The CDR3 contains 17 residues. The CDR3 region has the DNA TGCGCCAGCAGCCAAGACACCAAGATAGGCAGCTACTACGAGCAGTACGTC. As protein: CASSQDTKIGSYYEQYV.

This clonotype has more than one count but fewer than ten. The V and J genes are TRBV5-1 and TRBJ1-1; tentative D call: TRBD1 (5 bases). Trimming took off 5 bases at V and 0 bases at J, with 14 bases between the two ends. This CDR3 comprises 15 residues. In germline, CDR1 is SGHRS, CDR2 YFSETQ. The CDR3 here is CASRGSGLLNTEAFF. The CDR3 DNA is TGCGCCAGCAGGGGCTCGGGACTGTTGAACACTGAAGCTTTCTTT.

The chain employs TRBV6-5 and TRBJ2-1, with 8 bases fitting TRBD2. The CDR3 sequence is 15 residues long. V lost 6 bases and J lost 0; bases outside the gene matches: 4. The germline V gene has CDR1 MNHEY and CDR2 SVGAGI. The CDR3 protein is CASRIAGFSYNEQFF. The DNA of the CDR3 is TGTGCCAGCAGGATAGCGGGATTCTCCTACAATGAGCAGTTCTTC.

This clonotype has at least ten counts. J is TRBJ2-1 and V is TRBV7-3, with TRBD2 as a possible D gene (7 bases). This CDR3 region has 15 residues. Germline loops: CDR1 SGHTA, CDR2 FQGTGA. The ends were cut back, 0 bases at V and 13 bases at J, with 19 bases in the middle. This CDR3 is CASSLTGGAQQVQFF. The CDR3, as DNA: TGTGCCAGCAGCTTAACTGGGGGGGCGCAACAGGTCCAGTTCTTC.

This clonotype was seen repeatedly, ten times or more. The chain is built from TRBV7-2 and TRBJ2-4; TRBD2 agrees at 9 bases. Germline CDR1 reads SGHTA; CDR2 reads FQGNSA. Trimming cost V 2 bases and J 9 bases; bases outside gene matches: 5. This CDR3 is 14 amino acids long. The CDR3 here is CASSLRREGPIQYF. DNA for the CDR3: TGTGCCAGCAGCTTACGGCGGGAGGGCCCCATTCAGTACTTC.